This record covers a single T cell receptor beta chain. The target antigen is unknown. The PCR employed 60 Vbeta primers together with 13 Jbeta primers. This table comes from immunoSEQ multiplex PCR, and its TCRdb copy is limited to in-frame clones, with some not included. Of about 140,000 clones listed, 77% are singletons. Trimming removed 4 bases from V and 2 bases from J, with 12 bases in between. The CDR3 consists of 15 residues. Looked up from germline, CDR1 is SGHRS and CDR2 is YFSETQ. This specimen comes from a study of cytomegalovirus exposure and HLA in healthy donors. Regarding the study as a whole: The investigators catalogued about 170 TCR beta chains as cytomegalovirus-associated. Information on immune exposure was restricted to one variable (CMV serostatus).

The sequenced sample consisted of PBMCs. This clonotype was obtained from a female donor in good health and CMV-seronegative. The chain employs TRBV5-1 and TRBJ2-2, with D tentatively TRBD1 or TRBD2 (6 bases each). CDR3 residues: CASSVGGSNTGELFF. CDR3 coding DNA: TGCGCCAGCAGCGTGGGGGGCTCCAACACCGGGGAGCTGTTTTTT. The variable domain in full, with the rest retrieved from reference TRBV5-1 and TRBJ2-2, is KAGVTQTPRYLIKTRGQQVTLSCSPISGHRSVSWYQQTPGQGLQFLFEYFSETQRNKGNFPGRFSGRQFSNSRSEMNVSTLELGDSALYLCASSVGGSNTGELFFGEGSRLTVL.